A selection of T cell receptor beta chains follows, all from one sample in a study of blood T cell repertoires in COVID-19. Assay used: immunoSEQ multiplex PCR; TCRdb lists only in-frame clones, some missing. The data contain about 150,000 clones, roughly four fifths of them singletons. The sample taken for sequencing was peripheral blood. The receptors shown here come from a man aged 70-80 years with active or convalescent COVID-19. Both conserved end residues are trimmed from each CDR3. The order of the fields is V gene, clone size, J gene, CDR3 protein. Some rows have no size entry. The others give once, few or many, or a class for an expanded clone.

TRBV2,few,TRBJ2-7,ARSRGGGHEQY
TRBV5-6,-,TRBJ1-3,ASSLYSGTAGNTIY
TRBV5-4,-,TRBJ1-2,ASSFSGYGYT
TRBV19,-,TRBJ2-5,ASSQGRETQY
TRBV11-2,-,TRBJ1-2,ASSLDGGGAGGYT
TRBV10-1,-,TRBJ1-6,ASSDRRGNNSPLH
TRBV11-2,-,TRBJ1-1,ASSLPDTSNTEAF
TRBV6-5,-,TRBJ1-4,ASSYGGITTNEKLF
TRBV9,-,TRBJ1-1,ASSLRTGLNTEAF
TRBV5-6,-,TRBJ2-7,ASSARTGEHEQY
TRBV19,-,TRBJ1-3,ASSIGDSYSGNTIY
TRBV3-1/TRBV3-2,once,TRBJ2-1,ASSQDILAGHNEQF
TRBV7-6,-,TRBJ2-7,ASSRRGFPYEQY
TRBV19,few,TRBJ1-5,ASSIWGQAGQPQH
TRBV16,-,TRBJ2-7,ASSQAGTNSHEQY
TRBV7-9,-,TRBJ2-4,ASSIARQGRDIQY
TRBV28,-,TRBJ1-5,ATLKGTGLSNQPQH
TRBV29-1,-,TRBJ1-2,SAPGTGSGYT
TRBV11-3,few,TRBJ2-2,ASSPVAGVVAGELF
TRBV9,few,TRBJ2-1,ASSPPGHRRQF
TRBV5-1,once,TRBJ2-7,ASSLVGTGVSYEQY
TRBV5-1,-,TRBJ1-4,ASQRAYNEKLF
TRBV10-3,few,TRBJ2-7,AISDHSGGTGGSYEQY
TRBV5-1,-,TRBJ1-1,ASRSTNMNTEAF